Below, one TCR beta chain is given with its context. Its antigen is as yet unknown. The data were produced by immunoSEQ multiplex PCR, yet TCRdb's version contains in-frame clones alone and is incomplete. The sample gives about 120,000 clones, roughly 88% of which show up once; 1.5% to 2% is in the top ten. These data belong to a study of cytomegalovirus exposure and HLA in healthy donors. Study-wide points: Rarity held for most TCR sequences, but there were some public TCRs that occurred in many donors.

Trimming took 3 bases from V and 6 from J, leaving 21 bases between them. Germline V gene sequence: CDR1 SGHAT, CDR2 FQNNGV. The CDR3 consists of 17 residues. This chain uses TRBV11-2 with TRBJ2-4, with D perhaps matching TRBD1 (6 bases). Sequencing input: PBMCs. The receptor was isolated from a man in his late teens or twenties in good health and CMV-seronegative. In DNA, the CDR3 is TGTGCCAGCAGCTTTACGGGCGCCAGGGGAAGCGGAAACATTCAGTACTTC. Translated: CASSFTGARGSGNIQYF. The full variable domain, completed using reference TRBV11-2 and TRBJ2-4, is EAGVAQSPRYKIIEKRQSVAFWCNPISGHATLYWYQQILGQGPKLLIQFQNNGVVDDSQLPKDRFSAERLKGVDSTLKIQPAKLEDSAVYLCASSFTGARGSGNIQYFGAGTRLSVL.